Each of the 11 T cell receptor beta chains below was sequenced from the same sample in a study of regulatory T cells in long-lasting Graves disease. Specified time point: newly diagnosed GD, antithyroid drugs for less than 3 months. PBMCs provided the RNA from which the TCR library was made. Arm-PCR of CDR3 regions and iRepertoire HTBI primers were used to build TCR beta libraries. TCRdb called the multiplex PCR reads again in MiXCR, with one record for every CDR3 protein. The sample lists a few hundred thousand distinct CDR3 sequences, 10% to 15% occurring once. This same sample was also taken into another study, of T cells in Graves' hyperthyroidism and ophthalmopathy.

The specimen comprised peripheral blood mononuclear cells (PBMCs), sampled at new diagnosis, from a patient treated with antithyroid drugs. These receptors came from a woman in her late teens or twenties with Graves disease.

For this clonotype: A much more abundant neighbour one base away suggests this may be a read error. The chain recombines TRBV6-2 or TRBV6-3 with TRBJ2-1, with D possibly TRBD1 on 5 matching bases. The CDR3 is 16 residues long. CDR1 is MNHEY and CDR2 is SVGEGT in the germline V gene. The CDR3 bases are TGTGCCAGCCTTCTCTCCATGACAGCATCCTACAATGAGCAGTCCTTC. It yields the protein CASLLSMTASYNEQSF.

This clonotype was seen repeatedly, ten times or more. The V gene is TRBV20-1, the J gene TRBJ2-3; 8 bases are shared with TRBD2. Trimming cost V 5 bases and J 2 bases; bases outside gene matches: 9. Germline V gene sequence: CDR1 DFQATT, CDR2 SNEGSKA (reference sequence). The CDR3 totals 15 residues. CDR3 sequence: CSAPTGGDITDTQYF. The CDR3 bases are TGCAGTGCTCCAACGGGAGGGGACATCACAGATACGCAGTATTTT.

This clonotype has ten or more counts. The V call is TRBV5-1, the J call TRBJ2-2; D unclear. Germline values: CDR1 SGHRS, CDR2 YFSETQ. The CDR3 has 14 amino acids. The germline V and J ends were trimmed by 4 bases and 6 bases, with 13 bases remaining between them. The CDR3 sequence is CASSLWDGAGELFF. CDR3 in DNA: TGCGCCAGCAGCCTCTGGGATGGCGCCGGGGAGCTGTTTTTT.

The chain is built from TRBV20-1 and TRBJ2-1; no reliable D call. Trimming took 5 bases from V and 0 from J, leaving 11 bases between them. The CDR3 consists of 14 residues. Germline CDR1 is DFQATT and CDR2 is SNEGSKA (reference sequence). The CDR3 DNA reads TGCAGTGCTGGAGCAGAGGCCTCCTACAATGAGCAGTTCTTC. This codes for CSAGAEASYNEQFF.

This clonotype occurred many times. CDR3 coding DNA: TGTGCCAGCAGCTTGCTTCCAGGGAACTACGAGCAGTACGTC. It encodes CASSLLPGNYEQYV. The rearrangement uses TRBV5-1 and TRBJ2-7, with a tentative D call TRBD1 (5 bases). The CDR3 extends over 14 amino acids. Germline V gene sequence: CDR1 SGHRS, CDR2 YFSETQ.

In its sample, this clonotype was seen many times. This chain links TRBV3-1 with TRBJ2-5; a weak D match, TRBD1 (5 bases). This CDR3 has 16 amino acids. Deletions cut 0 bases from V and 5 bases from J, with 16 bases between. Germline loops: CDR1 LGHDT, CDR2 YNNKEL (reference sequence). CDR3 sequence (DNA): TGTGCCAGCAGCCAAGATCGTCGTATAGGGGATGAGACCCAGTACTTC. Protein product: CASSQDRRIGDETQYF.

This clonotype has a count of ten or more. The chain couples TRBV6-5 to TRBJ1-2; TRBD1 might be the D (6 bases). Germline CDR1 MNHEY, CDR2 SVGAGI. V was pared by 2 bases and J by 2 bases, with 6 bases between. The CDR3 consists of 13 residues. The CDR3 DNA reads TGTGCCAGCAGTTACGACAGGAACTATGGCTACACCTTC. Translating it yields CASSYDRNYGYTF.

At least ten counts were recorded for this clonotype. The rearrangement links TRBV25-1 to TRBJ1-1; D is perhaps TRBD1 (6 bases). Germline V gene data show CDR1 as MGHDK and CDR2 as SYGVNS. CDR3 length: 15 residues. V dropped 7 bases and J dropped 5 bases, with 20 bases sitting between them. CDR3 loop: CASIAIQGPGTEAFF. The CDR3 nucleotides read TGTGCCAGCATAGCAATACAGGGCCCCGGGACTGAAGCTTTCTTT. Full variable domain (missing parts from reference TRBV25-1 and TRBJ1-1): EADIYQTPRYLVIGTGKKITLECSQTMGHDKMYWYQQDPGMELHLIHYSYGVNSTEKGDLSSESTVSRIRTEHFPLTLESARPSHTSQYLCASIAIQGPGTEAFFGQGTRLTVV.

This chain uses TRBV29-1 with TRBJ2-3, with TRBD2 matching 15 bases. CDR3 length: 18 amino acids. The V gene end was trimmed by 5 bases and the J gene end by 0 bases; junction bases not matched to a gene: 9. The germline gives CDR1 SQVTM, CDR2 ANQGSEA. CDR3 region: CSVPWTSGRGTSTDTQYF. The DNA for the CDR3 is TGCAGCGTTCCCTGGACTAGCGGGAGGGGTACTAGCACAGATACGCAGTATTTT.

This clonotype was observed a few times. The chain recombines TRBV14 with TRBJ1-2; D ambiguous. V dropped 0 bases and J dropped 4 bases, with 12 bases sitting between them. Germline V gene lookup returns CDR1 SGHDN and CDR2 FVKESK. The CDR3 has 15 residues. The DNA for the CDR3 is TGTGCCAGCAGCCAAGAGTTGGGAGACCCCTATGGCTACACCTTC. Amino acids: CASSQELGDPYGYTF.

For this clonotype: A much more abundant neighbour one base away suggests this may be a read error. The chain has TRBV20-1 and TRBJ2-1; TRBD2 aligns across 10 bases. Per germline, CDR1 DFQATT and CDR2 SNEGSKA (reference sequence). Unmatched junction bases numbered 4, after V lost 5 bases and J lost 6 bases. This CDR3 has 13 residues. The CDR3 region has the DNA TGCAGTGCTCGCAGGACTAGCGGCAATGAGCAGTTCTTC. It specifies CSARRTSGNEQFF.